Listed below are T cell receptor beta chains from one sample, sequenced in a study of vaccination effects on CD4 cells after COVID-19. Method: immunoSEQ multiplex PCR; TCRdb's copy keeps in-frame clones and lacks some. The sample holds 23,000 or so clones; roughly 76% are singletons and the top ten take about 5.3%. Their antigens remain unidentified. Sequencing used CD4+ T cells from PBMCs cultured with SARS-CoV-2 spike peptides, obtained after COVID-19 vaccination. The receptors were gathered from a human donor who received a COVID-19 vaccine. Some clones in this sample may be carry-over from other donors' samples. Each CDR3 is given with its conserved first and last residue. Some rows mark clone size as missing; the rest say once, few, many or name a class of expanded clone.

>few|TRBV9|TRBJ2-3
CASSPALTSLTDTQYF
>NA|TRBV6-1|TRBJ1-6
CASSEEWGGGNSPLHF
>once|TRBV5-1|TRBJ2-6
CASSSSGSNGANVLTF
>NA|TRBV11-3|TRBJ2-6
CARTGAGANVLTF
>NA|TRBV6-6|TRBJ2-3
CASSPGGPSTDTQYF
>NA|TRBV24-1|TRBJ1-1
CATSDLRQGTMNTEAFF
>NA|TRBV2|TRBJ2-1
CASRDRGGSDEQFF
>NA|TRBV6-4|TRBJ1-4
CASSGPGRTVALGEKLFF
>NA|TRBV28|TRBJ2-4
CASSFFRPTGNIQYF
>NA|TRBV5-6|TRBJ2-5
CASSWVTAGGATQYF
>few|TRBV12-3/TRBV12-4|TRBJ1-2
CASSYTGGLGYTF
>once|TRBV6-5|TRBJ2-4
CASTRSGAVNIQYF
>NA|TRBV28|TRBJ2-6
CASGSTGLGANVLTF
>NA|TRBV5-1|TRBJ1-6
CASRSNPTGNNSPLHF
>NA|TRBV18|TRBJ1-1
CASSPRTGENTEAFF
>once|TRBV12-3/TRBV12-4|TRBJ2-5
CASSFRDQETQYF
>NA|TRBV30|TRBJ2-1
CAWMPQLTSYNEQFF
>NA|TRBV7-2|TRBJ2-4
CASSFGTAKNIQYF
>NA|TRBV5-8|TRBJ1-1
CASPNSAPLEGWNTEAFF
>NA|TRBV2|TRBJ1-2
CASSEGQGAYYGYTF
>NA|TRBV18|TRBJ2-5
CASSPGRQPYQETQYF
>NA|TRBV19|TRBJ2-2
CASRQPPNTGELFF